This entry is about one T cell receptor beta chain. The antigen remains unidentified. This specimen belongs to a study of T cell responses to AZD1222 COVID-19 vaccine. Overall study results and limits: The CD4 TCRs associated with vaccination extended across spike and predominated at 160-218 and 743-854. It should be noted that donors were predominantly white British and more often female, and clonal diversity was possibly underestimated. Only a handful of people who got AZD1222 tested seropositive at baseline. In the spike-specific TCR repertoire, nearly half reportedly target unmutated variant regions.

The protocol was immunoSEQ multiplex PCR, while the TCRdb copy is restricted to in-frame clones and leaves out a portion. The table records about 200,000 clones, around nine tenths of them present only once. Germline V gives CDR1 MNHEY, CDR2 SVGAGI. This CDR3 comprises 14 residues. V lost 3 bases to trimming and J lost 7 bases, with 10 bases between them. The sample was peripheral blood, taken 28 days after the second dose of the MenACWY control vaccine. The receptor was derived from an adult who received the MenACWY meningococcal vaccine as a control. This chain joins TRBV6-5 and TRBJ1-6; D gene ambiguous. In DNA form, the CDR3 reads TGTGCCAGCAGTTATAGGCGGTCCAATTCACCCCTCCACTTT. This encodes CASSYRRSNSPLHF.